This note documents a single T cell receptor (beta chain) sequence. This clonotype was picked up one time. Its recognized antigen is unknown. Base-call qualities are not available, and no considerably larger clone is one nucleotide away. Evidence from one read is weak. Looking up the germline V gene yields CDR1 SQVTM and CDR2 ANQGSEA. The CDR3 contains 14 residues, cysteine and phenylalanine counted. Here the CDR3 DNA is all that survives: 42 bases in frame from base 1. The junction carries 17 bases between V and J, which are trimmed by 3 bases and 8 bases respectively. RNA was extracted using the RNeasy kit, and roughly 0.5 to 1 ug of the RNA was reverse transcribed with random hexamers. TCR beta CDR3 regions were amplified with the immunoSEQ multiplex PCR assay covering 54 Vbeta and 13 Jbeta segments. PCR amplification bias was corrected by using a synthetic template baseline for primer optimization and computational correction. As for how the authors treated the data: Reads were annotated to V, D and J genes according to IMGT and were analyzed with immunoSEQ Analyzer, with only productive sequences retained. Clonality was calculated as one minus the Shannon entropy normalized by log2 of the number of productive unique sequences. Public and private clones were assessed among the 100 most prevalent clones of each patient and control. A clone was defined as Susac-specific if it was absent from the healthy and MS cohorts, from 1052 published viral clones and from other ImmuneACCESS disease sequences. The raw public data were reprocessed by TCRdb itself: fastp quality trimming at Q25, MiXCR clonotype calling, in-frame beta chains only. All rows with the same CDR3 protein become a single entry with the most common DNA and genes. These V and J calls are TCRdb output, not the study's own analysis. The sample contains under 250,000 distinct CDR3 sequences, around 95% of them found a single time. The ten largest clones represent 0.06% to 0.08% of the sample.

Peripheral blood CD8+ and CD4+ T cells from healthy donors, Susac syndrome patients and multiple sclerosis patients were profiled by high-throughput TCR beta sequencing. Multiple sclerosis controls were treatment-naive patients with stable or active relapsing-remitting disease fulfilling revised McDonald criteria. Bulk CD8+ and CD4+ T cells were purified magnetically by negative isolation, whereas CD8+ TEMRA cells were enriched by FACS. Blood was drawn into EDTA tubes, processed within 24 hours, and PBMCs were isolated by density gradient centrifugation. PBMCs intended for TCR sequencing were cryopreserved in liquid nitrogen and were subsequently thawed in a 37 degrees C water bath. The sorted or isolated CD4+, CD8+ and CD8+ TEMRA cells reached a purity of at least 90%. This entry comes from a study of CD8 T cells in Susac syndrome (dated by TCRdb to 2018 to 2020). General notes on the study: The study used repertoire sequencing to test whether antigen drove CD8+ T cell activation and differentiation in Susac syndrome.

Broad study findings and their caveats: The TCR sequencing and HLA analysis was acknowledged to have included a relatively small number of individuals.

Sequences were obtained from CD4+ T cells from PBMCs. The V and J genes are TRBV29-1 and TRBJ2-4, and the D gene may be TRBD2, 5 bases matching. This TCR was recovered from a human donor with multiple sclerosis. The CDR3 region reads CSVEARGGEDIQYF. The nucleotide sequence is given as TGCAGCGTTGAGGCCCGGGGTGGAGAGGACATTCAGTACTTC.